This T cell receptor beta chain was observed in a study of cytomegalovirus exposure and HLA in healthy donors. The study ran its PCR with 60 Vbeta and 13 Jbeta primers. TCRdb's table, derived via immunoSEQ multiplex PCR, lists solely in-frame clones and lacks some. The sample yields about 190,000 clones, more than 70% seen once. Findings of the study overall: Cytomegalovirus-associated status was assigned to 150 or so TCR beta chains. Upon later analysis, TCR association rates were observed to vary by HLA locus, being highest for DRB1 and lowest for HLA-C. In terms of immune exposure information, only CMV serostatus was available. Among TCR beta chains of equal frequency, HLA-associated ones were more clonally expanded in a later analysis.

Of note for this clone: Its matching antigen is unknown.

Looked up from germline, CDR1 is MDHEN and CDR2 is SYDVKM. V shed 8 bases and J 1 base; nucleotides not matched to a gene: 4. There are 14 residues in the CDR3. The genes are TRBV28 and TRBJ1-4; 7 bases agree with TRBD1. Sequencing input: PBMCs. The sequence was obtained from a man aged 25-40 years in good health and CMV-seropositive. The CDR3: CASLDRVTNEKLFF. The CDR3 nucleotides read TGTGCCAGCCTAGACAGGGTAACTAATGAAAAACTGTTTTTT.